These 19 T cell receptor beta chains came from one sample sequenced in a study of blood T cell repertoires in COVID-19. TCRdb's copy holds only in-frame clones and misses some; the assay was immunoSEQ multiplex PCR. The table shows about 300,000 clones, with about 82% occurring only once. Material: peripheral blood. Every receptor here comes from a woman in her 50s with acute or convalescent COVID-19.

On this clone: Other DNA variants within this sample encode the same CDR3. V gene TRBV7-9 combines with J gene TRBJ2-7; TRBD1 aligns across 10 bases. CDR3 length equals 14 residues. Germline lookup yields CDR1 SEHNR and CDR2 FQNEAQ (reference sequence). V lost 6 bases and J lost 2; bases outside the gene matches: 4. CDR3 residues: CASSRTGGAYEQYF. In DNA form, the CDR3 reads TGTGCCAGCAGTCGGACAGGGGGGGCCTACGAGCAGTACTTC.

The chain recombines TRBV3-1 (or the pseudogene TRBV3-2) with TRBJ2-3, with TRBD2 matching over 8 bases. The germline gives CDR1 LGHDT, CDR2 YNNKEL (reference sequence). V was clipped by 3 bases and J by 4 bases; unmatched bases: 6. This CDR3 comprises 15 residues. The DNA for the CDR3 is TGTGCCAGCAGCCACTTAGGACTAGCTTCAGATACGCAGTATTTT. Amino acid sequence: CASSHLGLASDTQYF.

This chain joins TRBV6-5 and TRBJ2-7; D unresolved. This CDR3 spans 14 amino acids. Trimming took off 0 bases at V and 4 bases at J, with 10 bases between the two ends. Germline V CDR1 and CDR2: MNHEY, SVGAGI. The CDR3 loop is CASSYSAPGYEQYF. In DNA, the CDR3 is TGTGCCAGCAGTTACTCGGCCCCTGGTTACGAGCAGTACTTC.

The V and J genes are TRBV19 and TRBJ1-1; a weak D match, TRBD1 (6 bases). The CDR3 covers 14 residues. Germline V gene lookup returns CDR1 LNHDA and CDR2 SQIVND (reference sequence). The V end was cut by 6 bases, the J end by 0 bases, with 11 bases between. The CDR3 nucleotides are TGTGCCAGTAGGACAGGCTACATGAACACTGAAGCTTTCTTT. Amino acids: CASRTGYMNTEAFF.

In its sample, this clone was seen a few times. The genes are TRBV4-3 and TRBJ2-1, with TRBD2 identical over 7 bases. The CDR3 covers 17 residues. With 0 bases clipped from V and 4 bases from J, the junction kept 9 bases outside the gene matches. CDR1 is LGHNA and CDR2 is YSLEER in the germline V gene. This CDR3 is CASSQDQLAGRYNEQFF. The CDR3 coding sequence is TGCGCCAGCAGCCAAGATCAGTTAGCGGGTAGATACAATGAGCAGTTCTTC.

The V gene is TRBV23-1, the J gene TRBJ2-7; TRBD2 might be the D (6 bases). TRBV23-1 is noted as an ORF with a role that remains uncertain. Trimming removed 2 bases at V and 2 bases at J, with 25 bases between. The CDR3 spans 19 residues. The CDR3: CASSQRECETYCWAYEQYF. CDR3 sequence (DNA): TGCGCCAGCAGTCAACGGGAGTGTGAGACATATTGTTGGGCCTACGAGCAGTACTTC.

This chain links TRBV18 with TRBJ2-1; 7 nucleotides align to TRBD1. Trimming took 1 base from V and 6 from J; bases not matched to a gene: 3. This CDR3 spans 14 amino acids. Per germline, CDR1 KGHSH and CDR2 LQKENI. CDR3 residues: CASSPQGAGNEQFF. The CDR3 bases are TGTGCCAGCTCACCACAGGGGGCGGGCAATGAGCAGTTCTTC. Variable domain in full (rest from reference TRBV18 and TRBJ2-1): NAGVMQNPRHLVRRRGQEARLRCSPMKGHSHVYWYRQLPEEGLKFMVYLQKENIIDESGMPKERFSAEFPKEGPSILRIQQVVRGDSAAYFCASSPQGAGNEQFFGPGTRLTVL.

This clone was counted only a few times. The chain uses TRBV21-1 and TRBJ1-5; no DNA check was done on the table's D call, TRBD1. TRBV21-1 is termed a pseudogene. The CDR3 contains 16 residues. CDR3 nucleotide sequence: TGTGCCAGCAGCGATACCGACAGGAGGTTACATCAGCCCCAGCATTTT. It specifies CASSDTDRRLHQPQHF.

The chain is built from TRBV28 and TRBJ2-7, with TRBD2 matching over 10 bases. Germline V lookup: CDR1 MDHEN, CDR2 SYDVKM. This CDR3 is built from 15 residues. Trimming removed 6 bases from V and 5 bases from J; junction bases left unmatched: 10. The CDR3 DNA is TGTGCCAGCAGCTATAGGGGACTAGCGCTAAACGAGCAGTACTTC. It translates to CASSYRGLALNEQYF.

A single count supports this clone. This chain uses TRBV6-1 with TRBJ1-1, with a possible D match to TRBD1 (5 bases). Germline CDR1 reads MNHNS; CDR2 reads SASEGT. V was clipped by 2 bases and J by 5 bases, with 9 bases between them. The CDR3 is 13 residues long. CDR3 residues: CASSERGTTEAFF. CDR3 nucleotides: TGTGCCAGCAGTGAAAGAGGGACTACTGAAGCTTTCTTT.

This clone was seen only once. This rearrangement joins TRBV3-1 (or the pseudogene TRBV3-2) to TRBJ2-2, with 7 bases lining up with TRBD2. V shed 4 bases, J shed 9 bases, and the junction held 14 bases outside the gene matches. The germline V gene has CDR1 LGHDT and CDR2 YNNKEL (reference sequence). This CDR3 comprises 16 residues. In nucleotides, the CDR3 is TGTGCCAGCAGCCTGGAGGGGAGGGGTTTGAGTCGGGAGCTGTTTTTT. This gives the protein CASSLEGRGLSRELFF.

This clone appeared once. The chain employs TRBV7-2 and TRBJ2-1; 7 bases are shared with TRBD1. V lost 1 base and J lost 8; bases outside the gene matches: 5. This CDR3 spans 14 amino acids. Germline assignment: CDR1 SGHTA and CDR2 FQGNSA. CDR3 in DNA: TGTGCCAGCAGCTTAGGGCCAGGGGGTGATGAGCAGTTCTTC. Translated: CASSLGPGGDEQFF.

The chain joins TRBV23-1 to TRBJ2-7; no definite D call. TRBV23-1 is marked as an open reading frame, function uncertain. V was trimmed by 3 bases and J by 0 bases, leaving 15 bases between them. The length of the CDR3 is 16 residues. Written as DNA, the CDR3 is TGCGCCAGCAGTCACCCCGACCGCGACTTCTCCTACGAGCAGTACTTC. Encoded protein: CASSHPDRDFSYEQYF.

The gene calls are TRBV7-6 and TRBJ2-5, with a tentative D call TRBD2 (7 bases). Trimming cost V 1 base and J 5 bases, with 20 bases left between them. The CDR3 sequence is 17 residues long. Germline V gene sequence: CDR1 SGHVS, CDR2 FNYEAQ. CDR3 in DNA: TGTGCCAGCAGCTTAGAAGGCGGGGGCGCGGGGTATGAGACCCAGTACTTC. Translation: CASSLEGGGAGYETQYF.

The rearrangement uses TRBV27 and TRBJ2-7; 11 bases line up with TRBD1. The CDR3 is 14 amino acids. Germline trimming cut 6 bases from V and 4 bases from J; bases unmatched to any gene: 5. The germline gives CDR1 MNHEY, CDR2 SMNVEV (reference sequence). The CDR3 nucleotides are TGTGCCAGCAGACGGGGACAGGGGGGGTACGAGCAGTACTTC. Protein: CASRRGQGGYEQYF.

The V gene is TRBV18, the J gene TRBJ2-7; 10 nucleotides line up with TRBD1. Germline V gene lookup returns CDR1 KGHSH and CDR2 LQKENI. This CDR3 spans 14 amino acids. The junction had 5 bases not matched to a gene; V was cut back by 3 bases and J by 6 bases. The CDR3 reads CASSPGTGDLEQYF. Here the CDR3 DNA reads TGTGCCAGCTCACCTGGGACAGGGGACCTCGAGCAGTACTTC.

The J gene is TRBJ2-3, the V gene TRBV20-1; no firm D call. Germline V lookup: CDR1 DFQATT, CDR2 SNEGSKA (reference sequence). This CDR3 is 11 amino acids long. The V and J ends lost 7 bases and 0 bases respectively, with 5 bases between them. The CDR3 region has the DNA TGCAGTGGCACTAGCACAGATACGCAGTATTTT. Encoded protein: CSGTSTDTQYF.

The CDR3 bases are TGTGCCAGCACCGCTCGAGGAGGAACAGATACGCAGTATTTT. Amino acids: CASTARGGTDTQYF. The V and J genes are TRBV28 and TRBJ2-3; a possible D gene is TRBD2 (5 bases). Trimming shortened V by 7 bases and J by 3 bases, and 14 bases separated the two germline ends. This CDR3 has 14 residues. The V gene's germline CDR1 is MDHEN and CDR2 SYDVKM.

This clone appeared a few times. The chain uses TRBV7-9 and TRBJ2-7, with TRBD1 matching over 11 bases. V lost 5 bases, J lost 4 bases, and 4 bases stayed unmatched. Germline CDR1 is SEHNR and CDR2 is FQNEAQ (reference sequence). The CDR3 is 14 amino acids. CDR3 protein: CASSTDRGRYEQYF. CDR3 bases: TGTGCCAGCAGCACGGACAGGGGGCGATACGAGCAGTACTTC.